Below, 23 T cell receptor beta chains from the same sample are listed, as sequenced in a study of cytomegalovirus exposure and HLA in healthy donors. Primers: 60 Vbeta forward and 13 Jbeta reverse. Sequencing used immunoSEQ multiplex PCR; TCRdb keeps in-frame clones, though not all of them. The specimen's table records approximately 130,000 clones. Sequencing was done on a sample of PBMCs. The origin of the receptors is a woman aged 55-70 years in good health and CMV-seronegative.

CDR3 region: CASSLTSGDSYEQYF. CDR3 bases: TGTGCCAGCAGTTTGACTAGCGGGGATTCCTACGAGCAGTACTTC. This chain links TRBV7-3 with TRBJ2-5, with 11 bases that match TRBD2. The J call is in doubt because the DNA end fits TRBJ2-7 better. Germline V gives CDR1 SGHTA, CDR2 FQGTGA. The CDR3 is made up of 15 amino acids.

The chain employs TRBV2 and TRBJ1-1; no clear D gene. The CDR3 has 11 amino acids. The germline V gene has CDR1 SNHLY and CDR2 FYNNEI. V was trimmed by 2 bases and J by 7 bases, leaving 5 bases between them. CDR3 residues: CASSERDEAFF. The CDR3 DNA follows: TGTGCCAGCAGTGAAAGAGATGAAGCTTTCTTT.

This chain connects TRBV28 to TRBJ1-5; no definite D call. CDR3 length: 13 residues. V dropped 8 bases and J dropped 4 bases, with 12 bases sitting between them. Germline CDR1 reads MDHEN; CDR2 reads SYDVKM. As DNA, the CDR3 is TGTGCCAGCTCCCAGGTTCGGAATCAGCCCCAGCATTTT. Its translation is CASSQVRNQPQHF.

V gene TRBV6-6 combines with J gene TRBJ1-4; 7 bases line up with TRBD1. V dropped 2 bases and J dropped 5; count of bases not matched to a gene: 5. The CDR3 contains 15 residues. Germline V gene sequence: CDR1 MNHNY, CDR2 SVGAGI (reference sequence). The CDR3 DNA is TGTGCCAGCAGTTACGTCACACAGGGGAATGAAAAACTGTTTTTT. It yields the protein CASSYVTQGNEKLFF.

This chain connects TRBV10-2 to TRBJ1-1; D may be TRBD1 (5 bases). The CDR3 sequence is 15 residues long. Trimming took off 6 bases at V and 3 bases at J, with 17 bases between the two ends. Germline lookup yields CDR1 WSHSY and CDR2 SAAADI. This CDR3 is CASRTTQEGYTEAFF. In DNA, the CDR3 is TGCGCCAGCAGAACTACCCAGGAGGGGTACACTGAAGCTTTCTTT.

The V call is TRBV10-3, the J call TRBJ1-4; 7 bases align to TRBD1. CDR3 length: 15 amino acids. With V trimmed by 5 bases and J by 5 bases, 8 bases remained unmatched. Germline CDR1 is ENHRY and CDR2 is SYGVKD. CDR3 sequence (DNA): TGTGCCATCAGTTCCGCCGGGACAGCAAATGAAAAACTGTTTTTT. Protein sequence: CAISSAGTANEKLFF.

This sequence joins TRBV2 and TRBJ1-2, with D perhaps TRBD1 (6 bases). Germline V gene lookup returns CDR1 SNHLY and CDR2 FYNNEI. The CDR3 extends over 13 amino acids. The V end was cut by 4 bases, the J end by 6 bases, with 12 bases between. The CDR3 protein is CASSVRTDNGYTF. DNA for the CDR3: TGTGCCAGCAGTGTAAGGACAGATAATGGCTACACCTTC.

The chain has TRBV5-1 and TRBJ1-6; TRBD1 matches at 7 bases. V shed 0 bases and J 10 bases; nucleotides not matched to a gene: 4. The CDR3 sequence is 14 residues long. Germline V gene lookup returns CDR1 SGHRS and CDR2 YFSETQ. CDR3 DNA: TGCGCCAGCAGCTTGGCGCAGGGGGAATCACCCCTCCACTTT. Its translation is CASSLAQGESPLHF. Full variable domain (outside the CDR3, taken from reference TRBV5-1 and TRBJ1-6): KAGVTQTPRYLIKTRGQQVTLSCSPISGHRSVSWYQQTPGQGLQFLFEYFSETQRNKGNFPGRFSGRQFSNSRSEMNVSTLELGDSALYLCASSLAQGESPLHFGNGTRLTVT.

The chain recombines TRBV6-6 with TRBJ2-1; tentatively, D is TRBD1 (5 bases). CDR1 and CDR2 from the germline V gene are MNHNY and SVGAGI (reference sequence). Trimming shortened V by 3 bases and J by 5 bases, and 14 bases separated the two germline ends. The CDR3 runs to 15 residues. The CDR3 DNA reads as TGTGCCAGCAGTTATAAGATGGGGCCAGACAATGAGCAGTTCTTC. As protein: CASSYKMGPDNEQFF.

V is TRBV7-3 and J is TRBJ2-3, with D uncertain. CDR1 SGHTA and CDR2 FQGTGA come from the germline V gene. The germline V and J ends were trimmed by 2 bases and 5 bases, with 8 bases remaining between them. The CDR3 is 13 residues long. The CDR3 reads CASSLRNRDTQYF. As DNA, the CDR3 is TGTGCCAGCAGCTTACGCAACAGAGATACGCAGTATTTT.

V and J are TRBV14 and TRBJ1-6, with 7 bases identical to TRBD1. Germline loops: CDR1 SGHDN, CDR2 FVKESK. This CDR3 is 14 amino acids long. Trimming cost V 3 bases and J 7 bases; bases outside gene matches: 3. The CDR3 loop is CASSQETGNSPLHF. CDR3 nucleotide sequence: TGTGCCAGCAGCCAGGAGACAGGGAATTCACCCCTCCACTTT.

This sequence joins TRBV5-1 and TRBJ2-3; 8 bases align to TRBD1. The CDR3 contains 14 residues. Germline lookup yields CDR1 SGHRS and CDR2 YFSETQ. With 3 bases clipped from V and 1 base from J, the junction kept 1 base outside the gene matches. This CDR3 reads CASSSDRGTDTQYF. Here the CDR3 DNA reads TGCGCCAGCAGCTCGGACAGGGGCACAGATACGCAGTATTTT.

The CDR3 DNA is TGTGCCAGCTCAGGCGCTCTGACAGAGAATCAGCCCCAGCATTTT. It specifies CASSGALTENQPQHF. The chain recombines TRBV18 with TRBJ1-5; tentative D call: TRBD1 (5 bases). V was trimmed by 5 bases and J by 4 bases, leaving 15 bases between them. The CDR3 is 15 amino acids. Per germline, CDR1 KGHSH and CDR2 LQKENI.

The chain joins TRBV7-6 to TRBJ1-2, with 9 bases matching TRBD1. Germline-derived CDR1 and CDR2 are SGHVS and FNYEAQ. This CDR3 spans 15 amino acids. The V segment lost 1 base and the J segment 5 bases; nucleotides outside the gene matches: 5. The CDR3 reads CASSLELGQGYGYTF. CDR3 nucleotides: TGTGCCAGCAGCTTAGAGCTGGGACAGGGATATGGCTACACCTTC.

V usage is TRBV25-1 and J usage is TRBJ2-7, with a weak D call TRBD2 (6 bases). This CDR3 spans 16 amino acids. The germline CDR1 and CDR2 sequences are MGHDK and SYGVNS. The V gene lost 2 bases and the J gene lost 5 bases, with 19 bases spanning the gap. The CDR3, as DNA: TGTGCCAGCAGTGAAGCTCCGGGGAGGAACCTCCACGAGCAGTACTTC. Its protein product is CASSEAPGRNLHEQYF.

The chain employs TRBV29-1 and TRBJ2-1; D uncertain. Germline CDR1 is SQVTM and CDR2 is ANQGSEA. The V and J ends lost 2 bases and 3 bases respectively, with 8 bases between them. The CDR3 has 13 residues. The CDR3 region is CSVEKSVYNEQFF. CDR3 nucleotide sequence: TGCAGCGTTGAAAAGAGTGTCTACAATGAGCAGTTCTTC.

This chain uses TRBV7-9 with TRBJ2-3; no clear D gene. CDR3 length equals 14 residues. Germline assignment: CDR1 SEHNR and CDR2 FQNEAQ (reference sequence). Trimming took off 1 base at V and 0 bases at J, with 5 bases between the two ends. CDR3 residues: CASSLGTSTDTQYF. The CDR3 bases are TGTGCCAGCAGCTTAGGTACTAGCACAGATACGCAGTATTTT.

The genes are TRBV25-1 and TRBJ2-7; 7 bases align to TRBD1. CDR3 length equals 13 residues. Losses at the gene ends were 8 bases for V and 2 bases for J; bases not matched to a gene: 6. Germline lookup yields CDR1 MGHDK and CDR2 SYGVNS. CDR3 sequence (DNA): TGTGCCAGCGGGACGACAGGGACCTACGAGCAGTACTTC. This encodes CASGTTGTYEQYF.

This rearrangement joins TRBV4-2 to TRBJ1-1, with TRBD1 matching 9 bases. Germline V gene lookup returns CDR1 LGHNA and CDR2 YNFKEQ. The CDR3 runs 14 residues. J was trimmed by 2 bases and V by 5 bases; bases with no gene match: 3. CDR3 sequence: CASSTDRGNTEAFF. DNA of the CDR3: TGTGCCAGCAGCACGGACAGGGGAAACACTGAAGCTTTCTTT.

The chain joins TRBV5-1 to TRBJ2-7; TRBD2 agrees at 14 bases. J was trimmed by 0 bases and V by 0 bases; bases with no gene match: 14. The CDR3 length is 21 residues. The germline CDR1 and CDR2 sequences are SGHRS and YFSETQ. CDR3 nucleotides: TGCGCCAGCAGCTTGGTCAGGATTTCCGGGACTAGCGGGAGCGGCTCCTACGAGCAGTACTTC. Its translation: CASSLVRISGTSGSGSYEQYF.

J is TRBJ1-3 and V is TRBV11-2, with D hard to call. Germline V CDR1 and CDR2: SGHAT, FQNNGV. V shed 0 bases and J shed 0 bases, with 12 bases lying between them. The CDR3 totals 17 residues. The CDR3 protein is CASSLDPLVSSGNTIYF. CDR3 coding DNA: TGTGCCAGCAGCTTAGATCCCCTCGTGAGCTCTGGAAACACCATATATTTT.

The rearrangement links TRBV19 to TRBJ1-1; unclear D gene. Trimming cost V 5 bases and J 1 base, with 5 bases left between them. The CDR3 runs to 12 residues. Germline lookup yields CDR1 LNHDA and CDR2 SQIVND (reference sequence). CDR3 region: CASSWPNTEAFF. In DNA, the CDR3 is TGTGCCAGTAGTTGGCCGAACACTGAAGCTTTCTTT.

V gene TRBV5-1 combines with J gene TRBJ2-3, with 8 positions matching TRBD2. Germline CDR1 and CDR2: SGHRS and YFSETQ. Trimming cost V 5 bases and J 0 bases; bases outside gene matches: 2. The CDR3 runs 14 residues. CDR3 DNA sequence: TGCGCCAGCAGGGCGGGGGGTAGCACAGATACGCAGTATTTT. Protein: CASRAGGSTDTQYF.